Reported below is one T cell receptor beta chain. One end of the junction fails to match germline, which may point to a read error. Template material for amplifying TCR beta CDR3 regions consisted of RNA transcripts. TCR CDR3 underwent first-round RT-PCR with the HTBI primer set. MiXCR, applied by TCRdb to the multiplex PCR reads, yields one record per CDR3 protein. The sample records roughly 380,000 distinct CDR3 sequences, about 15% being singletons. The data derive from a study of T cells in Graves' hyperthyroidism and ophthalmopathy. The source material was blood. The clonotype was recovered from a woman aged 60-70 years with Graves' hyperthyroidism.

The CDR3 DNA is TGTGCCTGGAGTGGACTAGCGGGTTCCTACGATGAGCAGTTCTTC. Amino acids: CAWSGLAGSYDEQFF. The chain joins TRBV30 to TRBJ2-1, with 10 bases matching TRBD2. CDR1 GTSNPN and CDR2 SVGIG come from the germline V gene (reference sequence). The CDR3 spans 15 residues. The entire variable domain, with the rest obtained from reference TRBV30 and TRBJ2-1, is as follows: SQTIHQWPATLVQPVGSPLSLECTVEGTSNPNLYWYRQAAGRGLQLLFYSVGIGQISSEVPQNLSASRPQDRQFILSSKKLLLSDSGFYLCAWSGLAGSYDEQFFGPGTRLTVL.